This paragraph covers one T cell receptor (beta chain) sequence. Its antigen is not identified. The entry originates in a study of cytomegalovirus exposure and HLA in healthy donors. Study-wide results and caveats: TCR beta chain V- and J-gene trimming was linked, in a later analysis, to a missense variant in DCLRE1C.

With 60 Vbeta and 13 Jbeta primers, the PCR was carried out. Repertoires were generated with immunoSEQ multiplex PCR, while TCRdb's copy carries only in-frame clones and drops some. Of approximately 160,000 clones listed, about two thirds are singletons. Germline V lookup: CDR1 KGHSH, CDR2 LQKENI. The J segment lost 4 bases and the V segment lost 8 bases, leaving 9 bases of the junction unmatched. The CDR3 spans 17 residues. The sample consisted of PBMCs. The TCR was taken from a woman aged 18-35 years in good health and CMV-seropositive. The genes are TRBV18 and TRBJ2-1; the match to TRBD2 covers 15 bases. The CDR3 region has the DNA TGTGCCAGCCAACGGACTAGCGGGGGGGCTGATTACAATGAGCAGTTCTTC. Translation: CASQRTSGGADYNEQFF.